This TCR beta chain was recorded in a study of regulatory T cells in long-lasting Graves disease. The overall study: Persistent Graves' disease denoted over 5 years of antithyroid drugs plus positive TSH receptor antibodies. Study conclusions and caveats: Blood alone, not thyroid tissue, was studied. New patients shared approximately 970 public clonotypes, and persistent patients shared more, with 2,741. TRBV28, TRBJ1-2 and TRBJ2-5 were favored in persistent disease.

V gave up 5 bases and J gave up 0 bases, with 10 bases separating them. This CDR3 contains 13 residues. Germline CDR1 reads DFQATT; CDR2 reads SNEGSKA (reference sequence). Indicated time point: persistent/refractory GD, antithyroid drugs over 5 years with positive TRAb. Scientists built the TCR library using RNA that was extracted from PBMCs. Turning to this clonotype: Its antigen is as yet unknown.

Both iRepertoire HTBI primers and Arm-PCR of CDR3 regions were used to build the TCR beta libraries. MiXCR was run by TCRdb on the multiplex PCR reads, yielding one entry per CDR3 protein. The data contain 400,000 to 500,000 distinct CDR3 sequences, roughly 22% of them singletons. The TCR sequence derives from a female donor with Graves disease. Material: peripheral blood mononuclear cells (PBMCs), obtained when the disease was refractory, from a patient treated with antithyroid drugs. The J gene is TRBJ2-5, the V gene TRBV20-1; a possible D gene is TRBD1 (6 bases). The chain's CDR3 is CSAPRDNQETQYF. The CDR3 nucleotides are TGCAGTGCTCCACGGGACAACCAAGAGACCCAGTACTTC.